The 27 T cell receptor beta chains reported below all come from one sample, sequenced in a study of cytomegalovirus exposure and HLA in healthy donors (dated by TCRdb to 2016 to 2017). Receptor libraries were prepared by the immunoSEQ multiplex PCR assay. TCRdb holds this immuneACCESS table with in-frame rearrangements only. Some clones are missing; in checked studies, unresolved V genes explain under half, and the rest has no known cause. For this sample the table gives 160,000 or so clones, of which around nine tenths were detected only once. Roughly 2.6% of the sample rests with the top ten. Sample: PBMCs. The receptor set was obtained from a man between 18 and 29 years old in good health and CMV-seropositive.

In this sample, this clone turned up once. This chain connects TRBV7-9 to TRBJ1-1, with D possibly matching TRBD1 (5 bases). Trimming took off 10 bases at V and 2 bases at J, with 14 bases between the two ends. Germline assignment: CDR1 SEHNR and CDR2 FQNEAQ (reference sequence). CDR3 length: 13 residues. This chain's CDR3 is CATSGGINTEAFF. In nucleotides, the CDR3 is TGTGCCACCTCCGGGGGGATCAACACTGAAGCTTTCTTT.

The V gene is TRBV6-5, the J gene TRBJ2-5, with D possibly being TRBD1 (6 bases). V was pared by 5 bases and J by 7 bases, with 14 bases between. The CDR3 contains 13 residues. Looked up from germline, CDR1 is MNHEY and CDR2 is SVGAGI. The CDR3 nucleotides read TGTGCCAGCAGTACAGGGTTTATGCGGACCCAGTACTTC. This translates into CASSTGFMRTQYF.

The CDR3 reads CASSVRGGSSYEQYF. The CDR3 bases are TGTGCCAGCAGCGTCCGGGGGGGAAGCTCCTACGAGCAGTACTTC. The rearrangement joins TRBV7-2 to TRBJ2-7; TRBD2 matches at 8 bases. The CDR3 runs 15 residues. The ends lost 5 bases at V and 0 bases at J; junction bases unmatched: 6. The germline CDR1 and CDR2 sequences are SGHTA and FQGNSA. Drawing the rest from reference TRBV7-2 and TRBJ2-7, the complete variable domain is GAGVSQSPSNKVTEKGKDVELRCDPISGHTALYWYRQSLGQGLEFLIYFQGNSAPDKSGLPSDRFSAERTGGSVSTLTIQRTQQEDSAVYLCASSVRGGSSYEQYFGPGTRLTVT.

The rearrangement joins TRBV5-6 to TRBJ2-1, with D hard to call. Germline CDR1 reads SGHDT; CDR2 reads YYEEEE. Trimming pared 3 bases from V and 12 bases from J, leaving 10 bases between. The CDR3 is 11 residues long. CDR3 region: CASSSRVGQFF. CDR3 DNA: TGTGCCAGCAGCTCACGGGTCGGGCAGTTCTTC.

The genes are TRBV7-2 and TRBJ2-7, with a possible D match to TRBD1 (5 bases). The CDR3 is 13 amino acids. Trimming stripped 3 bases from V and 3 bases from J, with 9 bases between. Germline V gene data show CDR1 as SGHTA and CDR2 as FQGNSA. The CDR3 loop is CASSLGQFYEQYF. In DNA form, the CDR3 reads TGTGCCAGCAGCTTGGGGCAATTCTACGAGCAGTACTTC.

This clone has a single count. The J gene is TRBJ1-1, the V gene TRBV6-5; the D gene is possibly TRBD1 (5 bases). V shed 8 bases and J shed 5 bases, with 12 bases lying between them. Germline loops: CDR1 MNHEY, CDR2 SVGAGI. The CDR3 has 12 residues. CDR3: CASGGGWTEAFF. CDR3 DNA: TGTGCCAGCGGGGGGGGATGGACTGAAGCTTTCTTT.

For the CDR3, the DNA is TGTGCCAGCTCGGGACTAGCGGGGGGTGAGCAGTACTTC. This gives the protein CASSGLAGGEQYF. The V and J genes are TRBV5-5 and TRBJ2-7; 15 nucleotides align to TRBD2. CDR3 size: 13 residues. Trimming cost V 7 bases and J 7 bases; bases outside gene matches: 3. Germline CDR1 is SGHKS and CDR2 is YYEKEE (reference sequence).

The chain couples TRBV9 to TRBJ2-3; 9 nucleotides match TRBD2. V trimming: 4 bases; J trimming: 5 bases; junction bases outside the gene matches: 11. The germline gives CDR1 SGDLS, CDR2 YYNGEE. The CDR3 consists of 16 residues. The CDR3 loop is CASSSRGASGKDTQYF. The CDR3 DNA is TGTGCCAGCAGCTCAAGGGGTGCTAGCGGGAAAGATACGCAGTATTTT.

The CDR3 sequence: CASSYPGGLSYEQYF. In DNA, the CDR3 is TGTGCCAGCAGTTACCCCGGGGGACTATCCTACGAGCAGTACTTC. The chain links TRBV6-5 to TRBJ2-7; the match to TRBD2 covers 7 bases. There are 15 residues in the CDR3. J lost 1 base, V lost 2 bases, and 5 bases had no gene match. The V gene's germline CDR1 is MNHEY and CDR2 SVGAGI.

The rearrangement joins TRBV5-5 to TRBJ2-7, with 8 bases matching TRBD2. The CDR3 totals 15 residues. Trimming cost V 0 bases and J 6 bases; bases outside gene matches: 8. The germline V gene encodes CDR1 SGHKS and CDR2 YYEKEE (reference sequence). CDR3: CASSLDGGRKGEQYF. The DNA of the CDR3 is TGTGCCAGCAGCTTGGATGGCGGGAGGAAGGGCGAGCAGTACTTC.

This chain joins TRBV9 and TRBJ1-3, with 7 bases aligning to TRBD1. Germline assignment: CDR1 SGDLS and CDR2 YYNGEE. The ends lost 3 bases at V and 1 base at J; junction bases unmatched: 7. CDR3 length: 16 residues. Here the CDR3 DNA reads TGTGCCAGCAGCGAGATGGGACAGAATTCTGGAAACACCATATATTTT. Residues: CASSEMGQNSGNTIYF.

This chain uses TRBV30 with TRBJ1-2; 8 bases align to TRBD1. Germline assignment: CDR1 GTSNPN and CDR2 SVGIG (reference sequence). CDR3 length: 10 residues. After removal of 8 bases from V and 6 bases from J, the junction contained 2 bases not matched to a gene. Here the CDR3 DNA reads TGTGCCGGACAGGGACATGGCTACACCTTC. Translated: CAGQGHGYTF. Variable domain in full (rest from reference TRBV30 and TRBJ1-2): SQTIHQWPATLVQPVGSPLSLECTVEGTSNPNLYWYRQAAGRGLQLLFYSVGIGQISSEVPQNLSASRPQDRQFILSSKKLLLSDSGFYLCAGQGHGYTFGSGTRLTVV.

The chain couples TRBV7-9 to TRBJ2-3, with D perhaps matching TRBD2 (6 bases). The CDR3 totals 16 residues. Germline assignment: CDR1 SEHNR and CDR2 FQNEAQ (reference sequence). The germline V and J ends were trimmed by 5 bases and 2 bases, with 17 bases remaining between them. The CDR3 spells CASSPRSGGVTDTQYF. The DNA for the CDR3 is TGTGCCAGCAGCCCGCGTAGTGGCGGGGTCACAGATACGCAGTATTTT.

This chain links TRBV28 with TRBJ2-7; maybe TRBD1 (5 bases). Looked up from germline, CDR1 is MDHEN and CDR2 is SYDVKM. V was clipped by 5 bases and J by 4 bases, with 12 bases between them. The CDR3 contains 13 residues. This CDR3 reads CASSPGHVYEQYF. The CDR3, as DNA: TGTGCCAGCAGTCCTGGACACGTTTACGAGCAGTACTTC.

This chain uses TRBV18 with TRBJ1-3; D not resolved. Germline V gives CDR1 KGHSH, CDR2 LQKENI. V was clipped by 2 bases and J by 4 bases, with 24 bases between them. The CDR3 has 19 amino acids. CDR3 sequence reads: CASSPRFPSSWTGGNTIYF. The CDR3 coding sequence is TGTGCCAGCTCACCAAGATTTCCCAGTTCGTGGACTGGGGGAAACACCATATATTTT.

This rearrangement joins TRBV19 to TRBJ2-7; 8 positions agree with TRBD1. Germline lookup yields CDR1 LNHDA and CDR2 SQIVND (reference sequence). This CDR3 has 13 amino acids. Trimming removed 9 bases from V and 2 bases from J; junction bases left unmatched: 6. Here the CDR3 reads CASGTGPPYEQYF. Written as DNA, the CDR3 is TGTGCCAGCGGGACAGGTCCTCCCTACGAGCAGTACTTC.

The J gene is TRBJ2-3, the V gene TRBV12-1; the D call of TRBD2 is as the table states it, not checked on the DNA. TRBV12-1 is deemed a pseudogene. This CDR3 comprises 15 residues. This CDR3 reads CASSLSGGPKDTQYF. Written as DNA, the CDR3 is TGTGCCAGCAGCTTGTCGGGAGGGCCTAAAGATACGCAGTATTTT.

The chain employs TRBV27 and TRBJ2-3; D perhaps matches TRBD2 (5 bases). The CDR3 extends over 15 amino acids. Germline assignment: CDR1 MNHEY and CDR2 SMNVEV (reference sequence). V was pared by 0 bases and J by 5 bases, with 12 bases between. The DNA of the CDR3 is TGTGCCAGCAGTTTATCGCTAGGGAGAGTAGATACGCAGTATTTT. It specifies CASSLSLGRVDTQYF.

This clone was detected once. The CDR3 nucleotides read TGTGCCAGCAGCCCCCAGAGGGCTGGCTGGGTTGGTACGCAGTATTTT. It yields the protein CASSPQRAGWVGTQYF. The rearrangement joins TRBV7-2 to TRBJ2-3, with D possibly matching TRBD2 (5 bases). Germline-derived CDR1 and CDR2 are SGHTA and FQGNSA. The CDR3 loop spans 16 amino acids. V shed 5 bases and J shed 8 bases, with 23 bases lying between them.

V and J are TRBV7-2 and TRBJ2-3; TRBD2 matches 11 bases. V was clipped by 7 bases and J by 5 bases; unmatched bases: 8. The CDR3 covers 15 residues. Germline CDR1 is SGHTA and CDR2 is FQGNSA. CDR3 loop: CASTVAGGPGDTQYF. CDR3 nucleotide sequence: TGTGCCAGCACCGTAGCGGGAGGGCCGGGAGATACGCAGTATTTT.

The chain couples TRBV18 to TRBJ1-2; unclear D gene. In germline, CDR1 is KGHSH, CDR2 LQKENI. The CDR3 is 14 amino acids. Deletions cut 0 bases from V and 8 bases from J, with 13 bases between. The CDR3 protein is CASSPPETSGGYTF. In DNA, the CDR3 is TGTGCCAGCTCACCACCCGAAACGTCCGGGGGCTACACCTTC.

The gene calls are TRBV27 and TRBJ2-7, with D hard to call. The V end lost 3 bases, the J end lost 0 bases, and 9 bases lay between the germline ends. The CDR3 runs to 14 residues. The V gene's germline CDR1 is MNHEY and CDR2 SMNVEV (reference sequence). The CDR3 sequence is CASSFRSYSYEQYF. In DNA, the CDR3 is TGTGCCAGCAGTTTCAGATCTTACTCCTACGAGCAGTACTTC.

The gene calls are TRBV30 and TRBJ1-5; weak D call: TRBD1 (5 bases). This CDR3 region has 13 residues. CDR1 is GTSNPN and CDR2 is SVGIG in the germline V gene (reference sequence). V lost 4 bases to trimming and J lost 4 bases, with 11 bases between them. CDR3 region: CAWKGPGNQPQHF. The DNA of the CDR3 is TGTGCCTGGAAGGGGCCAGGGAATCAGCCCCAGCATTTT.

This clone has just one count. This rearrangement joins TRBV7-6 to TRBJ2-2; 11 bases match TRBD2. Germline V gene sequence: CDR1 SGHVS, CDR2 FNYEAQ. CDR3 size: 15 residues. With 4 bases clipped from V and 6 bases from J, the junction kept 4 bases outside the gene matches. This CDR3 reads CASSSGTSGAGELFF. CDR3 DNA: TGTGCCAGCAGCTCCGGGACTAGCGGCGCCGGGGAGCTGTTTTTT.

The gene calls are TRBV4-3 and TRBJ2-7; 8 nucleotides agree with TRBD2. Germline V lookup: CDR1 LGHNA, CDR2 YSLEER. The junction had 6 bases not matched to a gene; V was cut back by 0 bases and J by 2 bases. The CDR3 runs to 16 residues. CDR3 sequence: CASSQELSGTAYEQYF. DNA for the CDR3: TGCGCCAGCAGCCAAGAACTTAGCGGGACCGCCTACGAGCAGTACTTC.

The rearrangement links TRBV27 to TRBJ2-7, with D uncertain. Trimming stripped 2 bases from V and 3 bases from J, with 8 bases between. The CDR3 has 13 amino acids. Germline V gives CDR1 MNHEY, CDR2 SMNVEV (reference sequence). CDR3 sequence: CASSLTANYEQYF. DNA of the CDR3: TGTGCCAGCAGTTTAACAGCTAACTACGAGCAGTACTTC.

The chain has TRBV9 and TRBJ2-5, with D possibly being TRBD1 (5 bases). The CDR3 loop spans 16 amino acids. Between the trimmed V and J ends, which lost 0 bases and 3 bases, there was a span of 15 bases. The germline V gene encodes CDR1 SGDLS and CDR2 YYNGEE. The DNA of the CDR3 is TGTGCCAGCAGCGTAGGGGGCCGTGTGGGCGAAGAGACCCAGTACTTC. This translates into CASSVGGRVGEETQYF.